The clone carrying this T cell receptor beta chain was recorded a few times. MiXCR, run by TCRdb on the 5' RACE reads, gives a single entry per CDR3 protein. Seen here are 400,000 or so distinct CDR3 sequences, 8.5% to 10% observed once, and the top ten hold more than 8%. The data belong to a study of identical twins. Germline V gene data show CDR1 as SQVTM and CDR2 as ANQGSEA. The CDR3 runs 12 residues. Trimming cost V 6 bases and J 7 bases, with 12 bases left between them. Specimen: naive T cells sorted from blood. The chain links TRBV29-1 to TRBJ1-4, with D perhaps matching TRBD1 (6 bases). The origin of this receptor is a woman between 50 and 59 years old in good health. The CDR3 reads CSVAEGVEKLFF. The CDR3 DNA sequence: TGCAGCGTGGCAGAGGGGGTTGAAAAACTGTTTTTT.